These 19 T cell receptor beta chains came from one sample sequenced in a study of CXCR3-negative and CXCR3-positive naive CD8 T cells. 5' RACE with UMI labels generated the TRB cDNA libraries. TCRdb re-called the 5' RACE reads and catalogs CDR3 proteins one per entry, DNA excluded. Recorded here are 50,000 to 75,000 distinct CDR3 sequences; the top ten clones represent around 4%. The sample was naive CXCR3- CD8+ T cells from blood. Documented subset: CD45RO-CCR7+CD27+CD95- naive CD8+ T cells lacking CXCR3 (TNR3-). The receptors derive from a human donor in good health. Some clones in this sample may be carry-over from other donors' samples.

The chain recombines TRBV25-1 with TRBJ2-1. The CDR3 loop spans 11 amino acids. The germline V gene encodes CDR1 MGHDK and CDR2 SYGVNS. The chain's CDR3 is CASSDDNEQFF.

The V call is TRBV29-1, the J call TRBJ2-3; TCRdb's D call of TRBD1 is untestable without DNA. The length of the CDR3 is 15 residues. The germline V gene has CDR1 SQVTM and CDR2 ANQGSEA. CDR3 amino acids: CSARGGGGPTDTQYF.

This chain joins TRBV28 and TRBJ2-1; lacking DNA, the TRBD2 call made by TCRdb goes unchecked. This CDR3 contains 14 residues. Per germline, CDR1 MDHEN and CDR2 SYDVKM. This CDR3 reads CASSLAGGNNEQFF. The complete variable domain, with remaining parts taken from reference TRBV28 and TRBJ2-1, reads DVKVTQSSRYLVKRTGEKVFLECVQDMDHENMFWYRQDPGLGLRLIYFSYDVKMKEKGDIPEGYSVSREKKERFSLILESASTNQTSMYLCASSLAGGNNEQFFGPGTRLTVL.

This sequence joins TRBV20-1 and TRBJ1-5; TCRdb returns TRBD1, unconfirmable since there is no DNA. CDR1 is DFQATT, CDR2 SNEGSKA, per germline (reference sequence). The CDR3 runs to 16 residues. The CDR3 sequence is CSARGNHDRDDQPQHF.

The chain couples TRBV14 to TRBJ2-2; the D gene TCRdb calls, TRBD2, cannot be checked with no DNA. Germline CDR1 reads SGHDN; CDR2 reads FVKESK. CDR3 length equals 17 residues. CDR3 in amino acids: CASSRDWGSATTGELFF.

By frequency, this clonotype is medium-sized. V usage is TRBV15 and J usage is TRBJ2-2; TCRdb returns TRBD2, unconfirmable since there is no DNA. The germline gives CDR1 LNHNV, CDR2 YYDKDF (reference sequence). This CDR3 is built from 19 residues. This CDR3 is CATSRIAGGLSSNTGELFF.

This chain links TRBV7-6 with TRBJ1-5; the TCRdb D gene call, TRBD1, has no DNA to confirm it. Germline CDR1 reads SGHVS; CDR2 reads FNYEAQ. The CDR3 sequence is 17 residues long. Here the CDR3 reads CASSPGNRGGGNQPQHF. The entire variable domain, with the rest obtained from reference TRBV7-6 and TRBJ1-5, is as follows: GAGVSQSPRYKVTKRGQDVALRCDPISGHVSLYWYRQALGQGPEFLTYFNYEAQQDKSGLPNDRFSAERPEGSISTLTIQRTEQRDSAMYRCASSPGNRGGGNQPQHFGDGTRLSIL.

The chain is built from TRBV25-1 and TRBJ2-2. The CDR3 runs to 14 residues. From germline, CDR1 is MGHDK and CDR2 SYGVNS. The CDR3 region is CASSEGADTGELFF.

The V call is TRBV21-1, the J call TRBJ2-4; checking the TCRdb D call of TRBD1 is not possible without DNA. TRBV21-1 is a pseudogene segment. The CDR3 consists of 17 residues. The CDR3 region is CASSKVEPPRAKNIQYF.

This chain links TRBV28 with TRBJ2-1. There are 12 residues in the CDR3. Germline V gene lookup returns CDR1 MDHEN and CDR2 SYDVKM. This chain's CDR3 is CASSFPYNEQFF.

The CDR3 is CASSLLTGGGEQFF. V and J are TRBV7-2 and TRBJ2-1; the D call from TCRdb, TRBD1, cannot be confirmed without DNA. The germline V gene encodes CDR1 SGHTA and CDR2 FQGNSA. The length of the CDR3 is 14 residues.

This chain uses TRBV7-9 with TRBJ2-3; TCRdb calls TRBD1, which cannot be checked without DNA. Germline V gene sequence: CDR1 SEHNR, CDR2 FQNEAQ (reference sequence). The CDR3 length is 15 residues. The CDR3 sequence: CASSGGTGIADTQYF. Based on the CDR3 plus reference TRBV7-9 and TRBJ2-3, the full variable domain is DTGVSQNPRHKITKRGQNVTFRCDPISEHNRLYWYRQTLGQGPEFLTYFQNEAQLEKSRLLSDRFSAERPKGSFSTLEIQRTEQGDSAMYLCASSGGTGIADTQYFGPGTRLTVL.

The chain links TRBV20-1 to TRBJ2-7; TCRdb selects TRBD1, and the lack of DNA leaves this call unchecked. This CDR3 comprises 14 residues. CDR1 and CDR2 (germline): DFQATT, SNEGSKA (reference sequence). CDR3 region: CSAPSGGGIYEQYF.

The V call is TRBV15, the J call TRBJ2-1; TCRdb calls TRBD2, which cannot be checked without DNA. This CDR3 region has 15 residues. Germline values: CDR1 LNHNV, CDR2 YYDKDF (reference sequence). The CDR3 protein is CATSPKREPHNEQFF.

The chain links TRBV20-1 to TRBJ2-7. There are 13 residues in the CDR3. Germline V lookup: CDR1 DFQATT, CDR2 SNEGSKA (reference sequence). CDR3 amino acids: CSARDRTNYEQYF.

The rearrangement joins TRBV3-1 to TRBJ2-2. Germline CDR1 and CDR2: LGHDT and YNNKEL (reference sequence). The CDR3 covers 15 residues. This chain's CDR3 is CASSRDHSVSGELFF.

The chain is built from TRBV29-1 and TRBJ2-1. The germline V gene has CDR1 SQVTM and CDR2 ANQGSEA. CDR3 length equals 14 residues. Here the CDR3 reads CSVERTNTYNEQFF.

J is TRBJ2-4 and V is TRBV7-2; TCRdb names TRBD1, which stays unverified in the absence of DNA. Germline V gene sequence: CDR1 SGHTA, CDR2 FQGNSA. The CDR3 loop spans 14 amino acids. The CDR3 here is CASSSPGGRDIQYF.

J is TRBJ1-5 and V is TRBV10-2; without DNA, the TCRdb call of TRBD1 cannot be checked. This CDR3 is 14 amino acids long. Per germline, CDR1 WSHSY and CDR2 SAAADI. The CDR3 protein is CASSESRGSQPQHF.